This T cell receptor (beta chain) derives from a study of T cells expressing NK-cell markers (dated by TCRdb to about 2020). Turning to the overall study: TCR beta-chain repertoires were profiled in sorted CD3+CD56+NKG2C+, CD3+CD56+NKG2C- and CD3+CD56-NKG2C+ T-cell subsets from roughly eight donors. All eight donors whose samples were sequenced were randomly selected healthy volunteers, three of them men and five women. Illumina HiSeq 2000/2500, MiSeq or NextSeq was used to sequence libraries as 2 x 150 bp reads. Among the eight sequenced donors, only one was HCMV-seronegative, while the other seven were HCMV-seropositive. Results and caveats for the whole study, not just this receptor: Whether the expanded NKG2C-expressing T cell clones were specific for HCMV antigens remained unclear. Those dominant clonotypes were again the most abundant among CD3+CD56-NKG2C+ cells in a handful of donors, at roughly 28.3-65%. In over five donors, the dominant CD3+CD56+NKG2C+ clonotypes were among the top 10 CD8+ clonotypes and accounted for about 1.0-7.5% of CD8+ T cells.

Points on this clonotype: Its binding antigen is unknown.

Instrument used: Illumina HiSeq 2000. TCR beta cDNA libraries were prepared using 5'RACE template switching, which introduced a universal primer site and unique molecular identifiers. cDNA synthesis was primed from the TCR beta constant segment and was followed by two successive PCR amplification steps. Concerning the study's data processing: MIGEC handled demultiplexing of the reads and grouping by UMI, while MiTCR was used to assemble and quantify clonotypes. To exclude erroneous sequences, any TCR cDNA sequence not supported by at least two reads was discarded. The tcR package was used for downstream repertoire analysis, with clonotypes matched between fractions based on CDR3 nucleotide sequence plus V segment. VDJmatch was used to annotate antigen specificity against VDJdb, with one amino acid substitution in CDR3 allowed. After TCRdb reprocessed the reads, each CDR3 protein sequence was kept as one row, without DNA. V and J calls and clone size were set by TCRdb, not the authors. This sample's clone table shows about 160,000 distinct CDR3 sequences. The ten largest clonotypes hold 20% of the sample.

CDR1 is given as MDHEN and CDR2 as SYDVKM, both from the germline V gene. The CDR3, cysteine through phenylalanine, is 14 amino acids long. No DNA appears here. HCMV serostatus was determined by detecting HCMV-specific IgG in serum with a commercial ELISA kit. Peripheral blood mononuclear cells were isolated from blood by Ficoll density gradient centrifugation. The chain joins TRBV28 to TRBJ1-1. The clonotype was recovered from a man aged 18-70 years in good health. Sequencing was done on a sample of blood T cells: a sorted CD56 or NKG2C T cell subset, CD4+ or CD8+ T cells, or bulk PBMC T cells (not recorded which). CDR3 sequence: CASSPLGENTEAFF.